This TCR beta chain was found in a study of OX40 agonist ivuxolimab in advanced cancers. Assay: immunoSEQ multiplex PCR; the TCRdb copy retains only in-frame clones and omits some. The repertoire holds some 59,000 clones, around 90% seen once, with 8% to 10% in the top ten. The CDR3 loop spans 15 amino acids. Germline V CDR1 and CDR2: MNHEY, SVGAGI. Trimming shortened V by 6 bases and J by 0 bases, and 12 bases separated the two germline ends. This clone was detected once. This clonotype was sampled from an adult with an advanced solid tumor such as melanoma, head and neck, liver or kidney cancer. This sample comprised CD4+ or CD8+ T cells sorted from blood, obtained in a trial of the OX40 agonist ivuxolimab. This sequence joins TRBV6-5 and TRBJ1-5; D not certain. The CDR3, as DNA: TGTGCCAGCAGACCAGAAGCCTATAGCAATCAGCCCCAGCATTTT. This sequence encodes CASRPEAYSNQPQHF.